The rows below give T cell receptor beta chains drawn from one sample of a study of cytomegalovirus exposure and HLA in healthy donors. The assay was immunoSEQ multiplex PCR, and TCRdb's table has in-frame clones only and misses some. Here the sample spans about 180,000 clones, 75% to 85% being singletons. Sample: PBMCs. The receptors here all came from a woman aged 25-40 years in good health and CMV-seropositive. Both conserved end residues are part of each CDR3. D genes are given only for firm matches. Clone size is not always given. Where it is, it says once, few, many or a class for expanded clones.

clone size	J gene	D gene	V gene	CDR3 protein	CDR3 DNA
-	TRBJ1-2	-	TRBV9	CASLSYEYGYTF	TGTGCCAGCCTCTCCTATGAGTATGGCTACACCTTC
-	TRBJ2-1	-	TRBV5-4	CASSRGGGDEQFF	TGTGCCAGCAGCAGGGGAGGGGGGGATGAGCAGTTCTTC
-	TRBJ1-2	-	TRBV28	CASSASGTFYGYTF	TGTGCCAGCAGTGCTAGTGGGACATTCTATGGCTACACCTTC
-	TRBJ2-7	-	TRBV9	CASSVRWETREQYF	TGTGCCAGCAGCGTCAGGTGGGAGACGAGAGAGCAGTACTTC
-	TRBJ2-5	-	TRBV11-2	CASSYSTGPQETQYF	TGTGCCAGCAGCTATTCGACAGGACCTCAAGAGACCCAGTACTTC
-	TRBJ2-1	TRBD2	TRBV5-6	CASSSTSGRYNEQFF	TGTGCCAGCAGCTCTACTAGCGGGAGATACAATGAGCAGTTCTTC
few	TRBJ1-5	TRBD1	TRBV19	CASSPTGGFQPQHF	TGTGCCAGTAGTCCCACAGGGGGCTTCCAGCCCCAGCATTTT
once	TRBJ2-7	-	TRBV5-6	CASSLGFAGRAYEQYF	TGTGCCAGCAGCTTGGGGTTTGCCGGTCGGGCCTACGAGCAGTACTTC
few	TRBJ1-5	TRBD1	TRBV27	CASSFGTGGQPQHF	TGTGCCAGCAGTTTCGGGACAGGGGGACAGCCCCAGCATTTT
-	TRBJ1-2	TRBD1	TRBV4-2	CASSPTGDARQDYGYTF	TGTGCCAGCAGCCCGACAGGGGACGCCAGGCAAGACTATGGCTACACCTTC
-	TRBJ1-4	TRBD1	TRBV19	CASSMGTGTGEKLFF	TGTGCCAGTAGTATGGGGACAGGGACGGGTGAAAAACTGTTTTTT
-	TRBJ2-1	-	TRBV7-9	CASSLDYGYEQFF	TGTGCCAGCAGCTTAGACTATGGATATGAGCAGTTCTTC
-	TRBJ2-4	TRBD1	TRBV4-1	CASSPRIPGQDLTKNIQYF	TGCGCCAGCAGCCCAAGAATTCCGGGACAGGATTTAACCAAAAACATTCAGTACTTC
-	TRBJ2-7	TRBD1	TRBV6-5	CASSWDRGSYEQYF	TGTGCCAGCAGTTGGGACAGGGGGTCCTACGAGCAGTACTTC
-	TRBJ2-7	TRBD2	TRBV5-1	CASSLLLAGGGSYEQYF	TGCGCCAGCAGCTTGTTACTAGCGGGAGGGGGGTCCTACGAGCAGTACTTC
-	TRBJ1-1	-	TRBV5-1	CASSLGGDTEAFF	TGCGCCAGCAGCTTGGGGGGGGACACTGAAGCTTTCTTT
few	TRBJ2-2	TRBD2	TRBV5-1	CASSLPGGTGELFF	TGCGCCAGCAGCTTGCCGGGAGGCACCGGGGAGCTGTTTTTT
-	TRBJ2-7	-	TRBV7-9	CASSLSAVSYEQYF	TGTGCCAGCAGCTTATCGGCGGTCTCCTACGAGCAGTACTTC
many	TRBJ2-7	-	TRBV2	CASSDGGLSYEQYF	TGTGCCAGCAGTGACGGCGGCCTCTCCTACGAGCAGTACTTC
-	TRBJ1-1	TRBD1	TRBV2	CASTDRTGGLAFF	TGTGCCAGCACCGACCGGACAGGGGGGTTGGCTTTCTTT
-	TRBJ2-7	TRBD2	TRBV7-8	CASSSGTSGPYEQYF	TGTGCCAGCAGCTCGGGGACTAGCGGTCCCTACGAGCAGTACTTC
-	TRBJ2-3	TRBD2	TRBV9	CASSLMGLAGGGTDTQYF	TGTGCCAGCAGCTTAATGGGACTAGCGGGAGGAGGGACAGATACGCAGTATTTT
-	TRBJ2-7	-	TRBV28	CASSLAGHHEQYF	TGTGCCAGCAGTTTAGCAGGGCACCACGAGCAGTACTTC
-	TRBJ1-1	TRBD1	TRBV6-1	CASSRTGLGNTEAFF	TGTGCCAGCAGTAGGACAGGACTCGGAAACACTGAAGCTTTCTTT
few	TRBJ1-5	-	TRBV25-1	CASSESGKGYNQPQHF	TGTGCCAGCAGTGAATCCGGGAAAGGCTATAATCAGCCCCAGCATTTT
-	TRBJ2-1	-	TRBV25-1	CASSEYGGYNEQFF	TGTGCCAGCAGTGAATACGGAGGCTACAATGAGCAGTTCTTC
once	TRBJ2-3	-	TRBV19	CASSPPSRPDTQYF	TGTGCCAGTAGTCCCCCGTCCCGTCCCGATACGCAGTATTTT
-	TRBJ2-1	TRBD2	TRBV4-2	CASSQAGTSGRAKTNNEQFF	TGTGCCAGCAGCCAAGCAGGGACTAGCGGGAGGGCCAAGACTAACAATGAGCAGTTCTTC
-	TRBJ2-3	TRBD2	TRBV11-2	CASNLRGGSADTQYF	TGTGCCAGCAACCTAAGGGGCGGGAGCGCAGATACGCAGTATTTT
-	TRBJ2-5	TRBD2	TRBV19	CASSTLLAGGKETQYF	TGTGCCAGTAGTACCTTACTAGCGGGAGGGAAAGAGACCCAGTACTTC
-	TRBJ2-1	TRBD2	TRBV7-9	CASSLGLAGNSEQFF	TGTGCCAGCAGTCTCGGACTAGCGGGTAATAGTGAGCAGTTCTTC
-	TRBJ2-1	TRBD1	TRBV5-1	CASSRDRGQGEQFF	TGCGCCAGCAGTCGGGACAGGGGGCAGGGTGAGCAGTTCTTC
-	TRBJ2-7	TRBD1	TRBV10-3	CAIRTGYEQYF	TGTGCCATCAGGACAGGGTACGAGCAGTACTTC
-	TRBJ2-7	TRBD1	TRBV18	CASSPGQGSYEQYF	TGTGCCAGCTCACCGGGACAGGGCTCCTACGAGCAGTACTTC
-	TRBJ1-2	TRBD1	TRBV28	CASGWGQPLYGYTF	TGTGCCAGCGGATGGGGACAGCCCCTTTATGGCTACACCTTC
-	TRBJ1-1	-	TRBV2	CASRTLGGLNTEAFF	TGTGCCAGCAGAACGTTGGGGGGGCTGAACACTGAAGCTTTCTTT
-	TRBJ1-3	-	TRBV27	CASKSWGAGNTIYF	TGTGCCAGCAAAAGTTGGGGCGCTGGAAACACCATATATTTT
-	TRBJ1-5	TRBD1	TRBV19	CASSPQGGLSQPQHF	TGTGCCAGTAGTCCACAGGGGGGATTAAGTCAGCCCCAGCATTTT
once	TRBJ1-5	-	TRBV7-2	CASSLAEGGNQPQHF	TGTGCCAGCAGCTTAGCCGAAGGAGGGAATCAGCCCCAGCATTTT
once	TRBJ2-4	TRBD1	TRBV10-3	CAISESRTGVQYF	TGTGCCATCAGTGAGTCAAGGACAGGGGTTCAGTACTTC
-	TRBJ2-6	-	TRBV28	CASSLGQPVGANVLTF	TGTGCCAGCAGTCTCGGACAGCCGGTGGGGGCCAACGTCCTGACTTTC